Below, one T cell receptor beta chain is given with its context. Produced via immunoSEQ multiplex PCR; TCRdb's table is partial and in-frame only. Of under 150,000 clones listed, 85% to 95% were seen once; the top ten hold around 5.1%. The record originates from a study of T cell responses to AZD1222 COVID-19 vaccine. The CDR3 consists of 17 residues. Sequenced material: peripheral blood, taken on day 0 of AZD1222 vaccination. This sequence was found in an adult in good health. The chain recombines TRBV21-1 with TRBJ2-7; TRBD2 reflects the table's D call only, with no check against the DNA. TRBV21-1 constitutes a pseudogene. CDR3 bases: TGTGCCAGCAGCGCCATCCCCACTAGCGGGAGGGTCACCGAGCAGTACTTC. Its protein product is CASSAIPTSGRVTEQYF.